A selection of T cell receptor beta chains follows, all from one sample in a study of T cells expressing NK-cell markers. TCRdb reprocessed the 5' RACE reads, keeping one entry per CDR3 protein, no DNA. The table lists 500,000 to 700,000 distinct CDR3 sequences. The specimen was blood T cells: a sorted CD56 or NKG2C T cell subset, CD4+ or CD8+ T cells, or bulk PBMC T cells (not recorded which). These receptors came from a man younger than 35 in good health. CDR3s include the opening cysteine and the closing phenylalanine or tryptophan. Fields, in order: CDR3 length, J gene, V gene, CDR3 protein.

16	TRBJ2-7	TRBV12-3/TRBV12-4	CASGKSAGAGGYEQYF
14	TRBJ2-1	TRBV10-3	CAISESGLYNEQFF
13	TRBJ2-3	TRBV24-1	CATSAPSSPTQYF
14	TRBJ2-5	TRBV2	CASQGRSGKETQYF
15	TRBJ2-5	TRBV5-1	CASSDTSGSAETQYF
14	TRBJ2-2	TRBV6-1	CASRGRRYTGELFF
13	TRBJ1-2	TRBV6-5	CASSPGSSYGYTF
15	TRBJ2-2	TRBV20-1	CSAGPGTSGTGELFF
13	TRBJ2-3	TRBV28	CASSFGTHGTQYF
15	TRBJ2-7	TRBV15	CATSSPRTSLYEQYF
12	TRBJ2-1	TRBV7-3	CASSPASGEQFF
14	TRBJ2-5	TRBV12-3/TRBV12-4	CASSSRGGQETQYF
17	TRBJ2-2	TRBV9	CASSVDLAGKLHGELFF
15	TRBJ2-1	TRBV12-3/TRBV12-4	CASSFSLAGEGEQFF
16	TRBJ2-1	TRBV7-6	CASSLVLEWEANEQFF
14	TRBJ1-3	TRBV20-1	CSASPDGTGNTIYF
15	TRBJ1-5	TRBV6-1	CASSEVGVGGQPQHF
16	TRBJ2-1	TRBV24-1	CATSTQTGEWDNEQFF
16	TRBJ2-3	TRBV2	CASTFPDRFTADTQYF
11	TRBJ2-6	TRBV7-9	CASSPQAYLTF
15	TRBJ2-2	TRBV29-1	CSVRLGGASPGELFF
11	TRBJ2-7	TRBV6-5	CASSYNREQYF
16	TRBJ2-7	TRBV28	CASLPPTGTGFHEQYF
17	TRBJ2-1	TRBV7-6	CASSLALTSGSYNEQFF
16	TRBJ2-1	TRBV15	CATSRPGQGGDNEQFF
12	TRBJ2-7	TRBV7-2	CASSLELGDGYF
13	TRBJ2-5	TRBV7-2	CASSFGQMETQYF
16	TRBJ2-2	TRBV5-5	CASSVGGGRNTGELFF
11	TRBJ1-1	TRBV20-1	CSAAWGGEAFF
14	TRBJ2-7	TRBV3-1	CASSVLTRTYEQYF
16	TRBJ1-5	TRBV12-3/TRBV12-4	CASSPPSNQGEKPQHF
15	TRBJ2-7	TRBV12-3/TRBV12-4	CASSFPTTGTHEQYF
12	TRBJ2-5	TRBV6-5	CASRQGVETQYF
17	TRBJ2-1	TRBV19	CASSSLLGGVSYNEQFF
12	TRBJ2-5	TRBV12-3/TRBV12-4	CASSEYGETQYF
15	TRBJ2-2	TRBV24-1	CATSRSRGNTGELFF